Sequencing of this T cell receptor (beta chain) was carried out in a study of T cells in Graves' hyperthyroidism and ophthalmopathy. Study-level points and caveats: Appearing also in blood were most of the thyroid clonotypes expanded above 0.001. Ophthalmopathy was distinguished from stable hyperthyroidism by 13 V-J signatures.

This CDR3 is 15 amino acids long. The V end lost 1 base, the J end lost 7 bases, and 14 bases lay between the germline ends. Germline values: CDR1 KGHSH, CDR2 LQKENI. This clonotype was observed many times. Its antigen is as yet unknown. Diagnosis of hyperthyroidism was new in patients aged 18 to 65, and its duration was under 2 months. Thyroid ultrasound, orbital computed tomography, clinical symptoms, and serum thyroxine and TRAb underpinned diagnoses. Regions amplified from RNA transcripts were the TCR beta CDR3 regions. HTBI primers were used for first-round RT-PCR of the TCR CDR3. Via MiXCR, TCRdb re-called the multiplex PCR reads, giving one row per CDR3 protein. The sample lists some 600,000 distinct CDR3 sequences; around 13% were seen once.

The genes are TRBV18 and TRBJ1-5, with D uncertain. This receptor was identified in a woman aged 30 to 39 with Graves' hyperthyroidism that later progressed to Graves' ophthalmopathy. Material: blood. This chain's CDR3 is CASSPQVGNDQPQHF. CDR3 bases: TGTGCCAGCTCACCACAGGTCGGGAATGACCAGCCCCAGCATTTT.